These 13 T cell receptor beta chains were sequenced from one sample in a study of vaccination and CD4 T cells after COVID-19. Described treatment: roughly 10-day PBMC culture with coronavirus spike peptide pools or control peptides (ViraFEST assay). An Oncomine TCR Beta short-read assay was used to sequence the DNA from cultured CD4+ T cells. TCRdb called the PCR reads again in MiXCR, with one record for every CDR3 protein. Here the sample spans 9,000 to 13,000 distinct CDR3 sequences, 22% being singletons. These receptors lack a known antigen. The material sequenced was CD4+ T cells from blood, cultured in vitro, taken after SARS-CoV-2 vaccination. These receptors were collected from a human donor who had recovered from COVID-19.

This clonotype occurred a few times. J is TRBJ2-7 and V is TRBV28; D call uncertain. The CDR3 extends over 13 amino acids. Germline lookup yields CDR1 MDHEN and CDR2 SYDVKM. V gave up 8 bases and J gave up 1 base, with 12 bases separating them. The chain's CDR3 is CASGPYGSYEQYF. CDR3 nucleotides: TGTGCCAGCGGGCCTTACGGTTCCTACGAGCAGTACTTC. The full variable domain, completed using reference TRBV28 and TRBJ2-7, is DVKVTQSSRYLVKRTGEKVFLECVQDMDHENMFWYRQDPGLGLRLIYFSYDVKMKEKGDIPEGYSVSREKKERFSLILESASTNQTSMYLCASGPYGSYEQYFGPGTRLTVT.

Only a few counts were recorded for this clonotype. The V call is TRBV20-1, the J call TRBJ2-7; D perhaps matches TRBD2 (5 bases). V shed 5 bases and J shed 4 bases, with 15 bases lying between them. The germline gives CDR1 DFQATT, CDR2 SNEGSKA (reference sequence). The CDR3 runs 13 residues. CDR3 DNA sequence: TGCAGTGCTCCGCTAGCCCGGGCATACGAGCAGTACTTC. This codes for CSAPLARAYEQYF.

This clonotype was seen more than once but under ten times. The CDR3 DNA follows: TGTGCCAGCAGACGAACGACGGTCATGAACACTGAAGCTTTCTTT. Amino acid sequence: CASRRTTVMNTEAFF. This chain uses TRBV12-3 or TRBV12-4 with TRBJ1-1; no clear D. V dropped 6 bases and J dropped 0 bases, with 14 bases sitting between them. The CDR3 spans 15 residues.

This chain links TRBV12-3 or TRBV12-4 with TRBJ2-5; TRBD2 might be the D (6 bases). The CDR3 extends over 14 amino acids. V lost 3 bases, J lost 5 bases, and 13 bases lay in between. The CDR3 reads CASSFRLARETQYF. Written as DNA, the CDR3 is TGTGCCAGCAGTTTTCGCCTAGCGAGGGAGACCCAGTACTTC.

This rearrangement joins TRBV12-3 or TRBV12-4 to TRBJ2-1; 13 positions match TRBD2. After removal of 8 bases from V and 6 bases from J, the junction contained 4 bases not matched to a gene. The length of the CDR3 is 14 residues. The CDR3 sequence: CASGRLAGGNEQFF. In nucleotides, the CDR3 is TGTGCCAGCGGAAGACTAGCGGGAGGCAATGAGCAGTTCTTC.

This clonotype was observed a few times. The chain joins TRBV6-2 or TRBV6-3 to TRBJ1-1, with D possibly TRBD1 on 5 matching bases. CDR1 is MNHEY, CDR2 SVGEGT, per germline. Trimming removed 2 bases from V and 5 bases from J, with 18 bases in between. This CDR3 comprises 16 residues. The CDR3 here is CASSYGGAGRGTEAFF. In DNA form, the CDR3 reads TGTGCCAGCAGTTACGGTGGGGCCGGACGCGGGACTGAAGCTTTCTTT.

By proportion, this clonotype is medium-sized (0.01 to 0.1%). The CDR3 DNA follows: TGTGCCAGCAGCGCACGGGGTCAGCCCCAGCATTTT. It encodes CASSARGQPQHF. The chain combines TRBV7-2 with TRBJ1-5; the D is unclear. Germline V CDR1 and CDR2: SGHTA, FQGNSA. CDR3 length: 12 amino acids. Trimming took 5 bases from V and 6 from J, leaving 8 bases between them.

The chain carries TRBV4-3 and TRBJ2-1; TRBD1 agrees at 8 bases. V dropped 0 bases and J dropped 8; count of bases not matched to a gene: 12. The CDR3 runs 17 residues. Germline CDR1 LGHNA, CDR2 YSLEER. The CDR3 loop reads CASSQEGAAGGWDEQFF. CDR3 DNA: TGCGCCAGCAGCCAAGAGGGGGCGGCAGGGGGCTGGGATGAGCAGTTCTTC.

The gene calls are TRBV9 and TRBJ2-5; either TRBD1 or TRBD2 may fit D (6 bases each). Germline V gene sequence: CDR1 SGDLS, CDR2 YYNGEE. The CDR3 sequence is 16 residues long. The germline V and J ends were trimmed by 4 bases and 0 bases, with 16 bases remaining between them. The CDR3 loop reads CASSLPRGLYQETQYF. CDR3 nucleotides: TGTGCCAGCAGCCTCCCTCGGGGGCTCTACCAAGAGACCCAGTACTTC.

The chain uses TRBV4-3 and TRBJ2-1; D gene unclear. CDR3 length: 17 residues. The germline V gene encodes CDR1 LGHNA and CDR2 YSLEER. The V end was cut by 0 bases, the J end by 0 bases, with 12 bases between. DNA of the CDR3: TGCGCCAGCAGCCAAGATCGTCCTGGCGGCTCCTACAATGAGCAGTTCTTC. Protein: CASSQDRPGGSYNEQFF.

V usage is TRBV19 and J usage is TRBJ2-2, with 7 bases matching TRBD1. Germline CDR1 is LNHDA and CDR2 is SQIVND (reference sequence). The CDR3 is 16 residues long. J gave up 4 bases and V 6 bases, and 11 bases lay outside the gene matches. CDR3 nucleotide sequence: TGTGCCAGTAGCAAGGGACAGCCACGGGGCACCGGGGAGCTGTTTTTT. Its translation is CASSKGQPRGTGELFF.

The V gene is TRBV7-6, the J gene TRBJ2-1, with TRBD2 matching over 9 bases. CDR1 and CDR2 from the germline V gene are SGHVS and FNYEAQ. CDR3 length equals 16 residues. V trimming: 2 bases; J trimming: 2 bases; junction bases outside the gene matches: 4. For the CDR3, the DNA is TGTGCCAGCAGCTTATTTAGCGGGGGTACCTACAATGAGCAGTTCTTC. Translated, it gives CASSLFSGGTYNEQFF.

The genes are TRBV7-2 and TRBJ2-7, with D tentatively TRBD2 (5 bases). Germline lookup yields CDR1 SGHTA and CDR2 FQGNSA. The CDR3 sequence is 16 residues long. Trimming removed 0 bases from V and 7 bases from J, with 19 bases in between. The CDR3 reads CASSLARRLSGGEQYF. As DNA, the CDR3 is TGTGCCAGCAGCTTAGCTCGGCGGTTAAGTGGCGGGGAGCAGTACTTC.